The 23 T cell receptor beta chains listed next were all sequenced from one sample in a study of T cell responses to AZD1222 COVID-19 vaccine. Generated by immunoSEQ multiplex PCR, the TCRdb table keeps only in-frame clones and is missing some. The sample shows roughly 130,000 clones, 88% of them seen only once. Sequencing used peripheral blood, obtained on day 0 of AZD1222 vaccination. These receptors all come from an adult in good health.

The chain carries TRBV6-5 and TRBJ1-1; TRBD1 matches 8 bases. With 9 bases clipped from V and 6 bases from J, the junction kept 12 bases outside the gene matches. The CDR3 covers 14 residues. Germline loops: CDR1 MNHEY, CDR2 SVGAGI. CDR3: CASATGETYSEAFF. Here the CDR3 DNA reads TGTGCCAGTGCGACAGGGGAAACATATTCTGAAGCTTTCTTT.

The chain combines TRBV5-8 with TRBJ2-5; D unclear. The CDR3 is 13 residues long. The germline gives CDR1 SGHTS, CDR2 YDEGEE. Between the trimmed V and J ends, which lost 2 bases and 2 bases, there was a span of 7 bases. CDR3 in amino acids: CASSFQYQETQYF. The CDR3 DNA reads TGTGCCAGCAGCTTTCAGTATCAAGAGACCCAGTACTTC.

This chain links TRBV19 with TRBJ1-5; 8 nucleotides align to TRBD1. In germline, CDR1 is LNHDA, CDR2 SQIVND (reference sequence). The CDR3 sequence is 14 residues long. Unmatched junction bases numbered 4, after V lost 3 bases and J lost 6 bases. The CDR3 nucleotides read TGTGCCAGTAGTATTGGCACAGGGGGTCAGCCCCAGCATTTT. It codes for CASSIGTGGQPQHF.

The chain is built from TRBV2 and TRBJ2-1; TRBD1 might be the D (6 bases). The V end was cut by 1 base, the J end by 15 bases, with 19 bases between. The CDR3 is 14 amino acids. Germline lookup yields CDR1 SNHLY and CDR2 FYNNEI. CDR3: CASSEDRTASVRFF. DNA for the CDR3: TGTGCCAGCAGTGAAGACAGGACAGCATCGGTGCGGTTCTTC.

In its sample, this clone was seen once. The chain carries TRBV28 and TRBJ2-7, with 15 bases fitting TRBD2. Looked up from germline, CDR1 is MDHEN and CDR2 is SYDVKM. This CDR3 comprises 17 residues. J was trimmed by 1 base and V by 5 bases; bases with no gene match: 6. The CDR3 nucleotides are TGTGCCAGCAGTGCGCCGGGACTAGCGGGGGGTTCCTACGAGCAGTACTTC. Protein product: CASSAPGLAGGSYEQYF. The full variable domain, rest sourced from reference TRBV28 and TRBJ2-7, is DVKVTQSSRYLVKRTGEKVFLECVQDMDHENMFWYRQDPGLGLRLIYFSYDVKMKEKGDIPEGYSVSREKKERFSLILESASTNQTSMYLCASSAPGLAGGSYEQYFGPGTRLTVT.

V usage is TRBV19 and J usage is TRBJ1-5, with D hard to call. V was cut by 6 bases and J by 2 bases, with 11 bases left in between. Germline values: CDR1 LNHDA, CDR2 SQIVND (reference sequence). CDR3 length: 14 amino acids. CDR3 region: CASSVGGGNQPQHF. The CDR3 DNA follows: TGTGCCAGTAGCGTGGGTGGAGGCAATCAGCCCCAGCATTTT.

This chain joins TRBV7-3 and TRBJ1-2; D unclear. CDR1 is SGHTA, CDR2 FQGTGA, per germline. Trimming left V 5 bases short and J 8 bases short, with 15 bases between. This CDR3 spans 13 amino acids. Here the CDR3 DNA reads TGTGCCAGCAGCGCCGACAACCTCGGGGGCTACACCTTC. Amino acids: CASSADNLGGYTF. The full variable domain, rest sourced from reference TRBV7-3 and TRBJ1-2, is GAGVSQTPSNKVTEKGKYVELRCDPISGHTALYWYRQSLGQGPEFLIYFQGTGAADDSGLPNDRFFAVRPEGSVSTLKIQRTERGDSAVYLCASSADNLGGYTFGSGTRLTVV.

J is TRBJ1-2 and V is TRBV2, with D hard to call. Germline V lookup: CDR1 SNHLY, CDR2 FYNNEI. V shed 6 bases and J shed 4 bases, with 15 bases lying between them. This CDR3 has 14 amino acids. The CDR3 DNA reads TGTGCCAGCAGCTTCGGAGGGTCCGGCTATGGCTACACCTTC. It specifies CASSFGGSGYGYTF.

The chain uses TRBV7-9 and TRBJ1-3; D unclear. Trimming took off 1 base at V and 0 bases at J, with 7 bases between the two ends. The CDR3 covers 15 residues. CDR1 is SEHNR, CDR2 FQNEAQ, per germline (reference sequence). CDR3 residues: CASSLGEFSGNTIYF. The DNA for the CDR3 is TGTGCCAGCAGCTTAGGGGAATTCTCTGGAAACACCATATATTTT.

As DNA, the CDR3 is TGTGCCTGGAGCTACTGGACAGTTCTAGGAGATACGCAGTATTTT. It is translated as CAWSYWTVLGDTQYF. V gene TRBV30 combines with J gene TRBJ2-3; D is perhaps TRBD1 (6 bases). V lost 3 bases to trimming and J lost 5 bases, with 18 bases between them. Germline V gives CDR1 GTSNPN, CDR2 SVGIG (reference sequence). The CDR3 length is 15 residues.

This rearrangement joins TRBV12-5 to TRBJ1-3; D uncertain. V lost 6 bases to trimming and J lost 4 bases, with 4 bases between them. Looked up from germline, CDR1 is LGHNT and CDR2 is FRNRAP. The CDR3 covers 11 residues. CDR3 residues: CASGPGNTIYF. The CDR3 DNA reads as TGTGCTAGTGGCCCGGGAAACACCATATATTTT. Based on the CDR3 plus reference TRBV12-5 and TRBJ1-3, the full variable domain is DARVTQTPRHKVTEMGQEVTMRCQPILGHNTVFWYRQTMMQGLELLAYFRNRAPLDDSGMPKDRFSAEMPDATLATLKIQPSEPRDSAVYFCASGPGNTIYFGEGSWLTVV.

A note on this clone: One end of the junction varies from germline; a read error may be responsible. The chain carries TRBV7-7 and TRBJ2-3; 12 bases align to TRBD2. CDR1 and CDR2 (germline): SSHAT, FNYEAQ (reference sequence). This CDR3 comprises 15 residues. The CDR3 DNA sequence: TGTGCTAGCAGCCGAGGACTAGCGGGGACAGATACGCAGTATTTT. Translation: CASSRGLAGTDTQYF. The variable domain in full, completed from reference TRBV7-7 and TRBJ2-3, reads GAGVSQSPRYKVTKRGQDVTLRCDPISSHATLYWYQQALGQGPEFLTYFNYEAQPDKSGLPSDRFSAERPEGSISTLTIQRTEQRDSAMYRCASSRGLAGTDTQYFGPGTRLTVL.

The CDR3 spells CASNEGTGSYNEQFF. CDR3 nucleotide sequence: TGCGCCAGCAACGAAGGGACAGGCTCCTACAATGAGCAGTTCTTC. The V gene is TRBV10-2, the J gene TRBJ2-1; 8 bases fit TRBD1. The V gene's germline CDR1 is WSHSY and CDR2 SAAADI. The length of the CDR3 is 15 residues. V lost 7 bases to trimming and J lost 0 bases; unmatched junction nucleotides: 5.

The rearrangement links TRBV29-1 to TRBJ1-2, with D possibly matching TRBD1 (5 bases). The V end was cut by 3 bases, the J end by 5 bases, with 10 bases between. The CDR3 consists of 12 residues. Germline lookup yields CDR1 SQVTM and CDR2 ANQGSEA. The CDR3: CSVEPGFYGYTF. The CDR3 nucleotides read TGCAGCGTTGAGCCAGGGTTTTATGGCTACACCTTC. The full variable domain, rest sourced from reference TRBV29-1 and TRBJ1-2, is SAVISQKPSRDICQRGTSLTIQCQVDSQVTMMFWYRQQPGQSLTLIATANQGSEATYESGFVIDKFPISRPNLTFSTLTVSNMSPEDSSIYLCSVEPGFYGYTFGSGTRLTVV.

The gene calls are TRBV7-9 and TRBJ2-5, with 11 positions matching TRBD2. The germline V gene encodes CDR1 SEHNR and CDR2 FQNEAQ (reference sequence). CDR3 size: 16 residues. V shed 7 bases and J 6 bases; nucleotides not matched to a gene: 13. The CDR3 loop reads CASKSSGGAVAKTQYF. In DNA, the CDR3 is TGTGCCAGCAAGAGTAGCGGGGGGGCGGTGGCGAAGACCCAGTACTTC.

The chain joins TRBV19 to TRBJ1-1; 10 bases align to TRBD1. The CDR3 runs to 15 residues. From germline, CDR1 is LNHDA and CDR2 SQIVND (reference sequence). V shed 6 bases and J 5 bases; nucleotides not matched to a gene: 9. The CDR3 protein is CASRNFDRGRTEAFF. CDR3 bases: TGTGCCAGTAGGAATTTCGACAGGGGGCGAACTGAAGCTTTCTTT.

This sequence joins TRBV18 and TRBJ1-3; TRBD1 matches at 10 bases. The V and J ends lost 2 bases and 6 bases, in that order; junction bases with no gene match: 4. Germline V CDR1 and CDR2: KGHSH, LQKENI. This CDR3 contains 15 residues. The CDR3 here is CASSPVGTGENTIYF. The DNA of the CDR3 is TGTGCCAGCTCACCAGTGGGGACAGGGGAAAACACCATATATTTT.

The chain employs TRBV5-1 and TRBJ2-7, with D unresolved. Germline lookup yields CDR1 SGHRS and CDR2 YFSETQ. The ends were cut back, 5 bases at V and 0 bases at J, with 15 bases in the middle. The CDR3 covers 15 residues. In DNA form, the CDR3 reads TGCGCCAGCAGTATAGGGCAAGACCTCTCCTACGAGCAGTACTTC. Protein product: CASSIGQDLSYEQYF.

The chain links TRBV5-1 to TRBJ1-3; maybe TRBD1 (6 bases). This CDR3 has 14 amino acids. Germline lookup yields CDR1 SGHRS and CDR2 YFSETQ. Trimming took off 3 bases at V and 6 bases at J, with 13 bases between the two ends. CDR3 sequence (DNA): TGCGCCAGCAGCTCTACAGGGTGGGAAAACACCATATATTTT. It encodes CASSSTGWENTIYF.

This rearrangement joins TRBV10-1 to TRBJ1-6; 8 nucleotides line up with TRBD1. The CDR3 is 18 amino acids. V lost 6 bases to trimming and J lost 7 bases; unmatched junction nucleotides: 17. Germline-derived CDR1 and CDR2 are WNHNN and SYGVQD (reference sequence). The CDR3 DNA reads TGCGCCAGCAGGCCCCAGGACAGGGTCCCCCTTTGGAATTCACCCCTCCACTTT. Its protein is CASRPQDRVPLWNSPLHF.

The chain couples TRBV19 to TRBJ1-2; D may be TRBD1 (6 bases). Between the trimmed V and J ends, which lost 7 bases and 4 bases, there was a span of 22 bases. The CDR3 extends over 16 amino acids. The germline gives CDR1 LNHDA, CDR2 SQIVND (reference sequence). The CDR3 DNA follows: TGTGCCAGTACCATAGAGGGGGGTGTCACGAGCTATGGCTACACCTTC. Protein sequence: CASTIEGGVTSYGYTF.

CDR3 in DNA: TGCGCCAGCAGCTTGGCCACAGCCGGAGTTGGAGGAAACACCATATATTTT. This translates into CASSLATAGVGGNTIYF. J is TRBJ1-3 and V is TRBV5-1, with no clear D. V was shortened by 0 bases and J by 4 bases, with 17 bases between the two germline ends. CDR1 SGHRS and CDR2 YFSETQ come from the germline V gene. The length of the CDR3 is 17 residues.

The chain carries TRBV7-9 and TRBJ2-2; 7 positions agree with TRBD1. Germline CDR1 SEHNR, CDR2 FQNEAQ (reference sequence). The V segment lost 5 bases and the J segment 7 bases; nucleotides outside the gene matches: 7. The CDR3 is 14 amino acids. The CDR3 here is CASSARDRIGELFF. In nucleotides, the CDR3 is TGTGCCAGCAGCGCCCGGGACAGAATCGGGGAGCTGTTTTTT.